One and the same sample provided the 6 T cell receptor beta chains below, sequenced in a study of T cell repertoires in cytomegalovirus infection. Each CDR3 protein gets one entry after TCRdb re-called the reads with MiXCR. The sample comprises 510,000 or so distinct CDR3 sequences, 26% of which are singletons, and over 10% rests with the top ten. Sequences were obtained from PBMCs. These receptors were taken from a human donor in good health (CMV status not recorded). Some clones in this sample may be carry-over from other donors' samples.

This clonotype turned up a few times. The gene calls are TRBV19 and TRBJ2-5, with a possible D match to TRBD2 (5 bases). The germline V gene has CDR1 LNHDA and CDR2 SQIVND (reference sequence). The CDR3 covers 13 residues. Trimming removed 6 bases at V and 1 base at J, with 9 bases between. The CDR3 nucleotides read TGTGCCAGTAGGCCGGGATCCCAAGAGACCCAGTACTTC. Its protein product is CASRPGSQETQYF.

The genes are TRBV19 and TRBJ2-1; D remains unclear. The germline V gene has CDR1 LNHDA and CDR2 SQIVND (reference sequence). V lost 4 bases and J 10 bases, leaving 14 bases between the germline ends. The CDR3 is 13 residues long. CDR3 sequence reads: CASSTVPPGEQFF. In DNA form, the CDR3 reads TGTGCCAGTAGTACAGTCCCGCCCGGGGAGCAGTTCTTC.

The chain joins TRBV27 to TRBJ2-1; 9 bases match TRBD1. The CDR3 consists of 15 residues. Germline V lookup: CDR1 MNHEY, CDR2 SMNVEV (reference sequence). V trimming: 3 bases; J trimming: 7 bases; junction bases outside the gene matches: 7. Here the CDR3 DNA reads TGTGCCAGCAGTTTCAGCGGGACAGGGTTTAATGAGCAGTTCTTC. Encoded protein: CASSFSGTGFNEQFF.

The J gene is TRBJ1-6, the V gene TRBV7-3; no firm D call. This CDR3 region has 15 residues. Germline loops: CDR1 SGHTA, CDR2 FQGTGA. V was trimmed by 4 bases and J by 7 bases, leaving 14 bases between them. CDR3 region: CASSSGFGKNSPLHF. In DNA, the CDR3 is TGTGCCAGCAGCTCGGGGTTTGGCAAGAATTCACCCCTCCACTTT.

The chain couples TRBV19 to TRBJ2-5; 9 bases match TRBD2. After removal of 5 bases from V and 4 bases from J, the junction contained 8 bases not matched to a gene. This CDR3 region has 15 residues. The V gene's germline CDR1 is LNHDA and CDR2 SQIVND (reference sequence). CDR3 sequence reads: CASSGSAGGRETQYF. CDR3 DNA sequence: TGTGCCAGTAGTGGCAGTGCGGGAGGGCGAGAGACCCAGTACTTC.

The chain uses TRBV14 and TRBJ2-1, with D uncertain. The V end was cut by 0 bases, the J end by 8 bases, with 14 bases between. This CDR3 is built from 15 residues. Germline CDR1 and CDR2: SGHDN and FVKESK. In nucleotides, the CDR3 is TGTGCCAGCAGCCAAGATCACCCGCTTGTGGATGAGCAGTTCTTC. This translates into CASSQDHPLVDEQFF.